The following is a T cell receptor beta chain sequence with its context. Its antigen is not known. With 5 bases removed from V and 2 bases from J, the gap between germline ends came to 14 bases. Germline V lookup: CDR1 MNHEY, CDR2 SVGEGT. CDR3 size: 15 residues. A J-beta primer mix and a sample-barcoded 5' primer were used in a second PCR of roughly 6 to 11 cycles. Via MiXCR, TCRdb re-called the 5' RACE reads, giving one row per CDR3 protein. The sample shows roughly 550,000 distinct CDR3 sequences, around 24% of them seen only once. This specimen comes from a study of blood T cells in healthy people across ages. Study in general: Capture by template switching was about one barcoded beta molecule per two T cells.

Study results and caveats: Naive CD4+ cells and diversity were both higher in long-lived donors than in aged donors.

These data also featured in a second study, about T cells of mothers and their children. That report adds: Related mother-child pairs shared marginally more repertoire than unrelated pairs, though not significantly.

The sequenced material came from blood. This TCR was recovered from a boy younger than 18 in good health. The chain employs TRBV6-2 or TRBV6-3 and TRBJ2-3; no clear D. CDR3 amino acids: CASSTMTTHTDTQYF. For the CDR3, the DNA is TGTGCCAGCAGTACCATGACCACCCACACAGATACGCAGTATTTT.